This TCR beta chain comes out of a study of cytomegalovirus exposure and HLA in healthy donors. About the research overall: The same platform as the roughly 700 first-cohort repertoires was used for the 130 or so validation repertoires, a later analysis reported.

Concerning this clone itself: No antigen is known for it.

TCRdb's table, derived via immunoSEQ multiplex PCR, lists solely in-frame clones and lacks some. The top ten hold 2% to 2.5% of the sample, which has tens of thousands of clones, over 95% seen once. Per germline, CDR1 MNHNY and CDR2 SVGAGI (reference sequence). V lost 8 bases and J 4 bases, leaving 20 bases between the germline ends. The CDR3 totals 16 residues. The donors formed part of the 120-subject validation cohort, distinct from the roughly 600-subject first cohort. Findings and limits, study-wide: Some TCR beta chains (around 180 of them) were listed as cytomegalovirus-associated. The TCR clusters that emerged in the first cohort tended, a later analysis found, to co-occur in the 120 or so validation repertoires.

The chain couples TRBV6-6 to TRBJ2-2; a weak D match, TRBD1 (6 bases). This sequence was found in a young man in good health and CMV-seronegative. The sequencing sample was made of PBMCs. CDR3 sequence reads: CASGRNRVTGTGELFF. DNA of the CDR3: TGTGCCAGCGGCAGGAACAGGGTAACTGGCACCGGGGAGCTGTTTTTT.